A single sample is the source of the 20 T cell receptor beta chains below, sequenced in a study of CD8 T cells in ankylosing spondylitis. One entry per CDR3 protein results from TCRdb running MiXCR on the 5' RACE reads. Among approximately 400,000 distinct CDR3 sequences, roughly 26% were seen once, and the ten largest hold about 0.92%. Antigen specificity for these receptors is unknown. The study, taken as a whole, reports: What seemed typical of ankylosing spondylitis blood was a TCR beta motif built from roughly eight highly homologous variants.

The sequencing input was blood, either unsorted or a sorted T cell fraction (not recorded which). The receptors derive from a male donor with ankylosing spondylitis.

This clonotype was counted a few times. V is TRBV7-2 and J is TRBJ1-2; 9 positions match TRBD1. V shed 7 bases and J 2 bases; nucleotides not matched to a gene: 8. Germline lookup yields CDR1 SGHTA and CDR2 FQGNSA. There are 15 residues in the CDR3. CDR3 DNA: TGTGCCAGCATCCCTCGGGACAGGGAAAACTATGGCTACACCTTC. Translated, it gives CASIPRDRENYGYTF.

The genes are TRBV5-1 and TRBJ2-1; possibly TRBD1 or TRBD2 for D (7 bases each). The V gene's germline CDR1 is SGHRS and CDR2 YFSETQ. The CDR3 has 14 amino acids. Trimming took 7 bases from V and 9 from J, leaving 20 bases between them. Here the CDR3 DNA reads TGCGCCAGCGGAAACAGGGGAGGGTCGAGTGAGCAGTTCTTC. It yields the protein CASGNRGGSSEQFF.

The chain combines TRBV11-2 with TRBJ2-1, with 12 positions matching TRBD2. Germline CDR1 and CDR2: SGHAT and FQNNGV. The CDR3 consists of 19 residues. The V and J ends lost 4 bases and 9 bases, in that order; junction bases with no gene match: 19. The CDR3 spells CASSWWPFLAGGQGSEQFF. The CDR3 coding sequence is TGTGCCAGCAGCTGGTGGCCCTTCCTAGCGGGAGGGCAGGGTAGTGAGCAGTTCTTC. Supplemented by reference TRBV11-2 and TRBJ2-1, the full variable domain reads EAGVAQSPRYKIIEKRQSVAFWCNPISGHATLYWYQQILGQGPKLLIQFQNNGVVDDSQLPKDRFSAERLKGVDSTLKIQPAKLEDSAVYLCASSWWPFLAGGQGSEQFFGPGTRLTVL.

The chain combines TRBV5-1 with TRBJ2-7; D perhaps matches TRBD2 (5 bases). CDR1 SGHRS and CDR2 YFSETQ come from the germline V gene. Trimming left V 7 bases short and J 2 bases short, with 22 bases between. CDR3 length equals 16 residues. The CDR3 DNA is TGCGCCAGCGACCCGGGAAGGCCACATCAAACCTACGAGCAGTACGTC. The encoded protein is CASDPGRPHQTYEQYV.

This clonotype was counted a few times. The J gene is TRBJ2-7, the V gene TRBV11-3; D uncertain. The CDR3 length is 15 residues. Germline values: CDR1 SGHNT, CDR2 YENEEA. The V and J ends lost 2 bases and 2 bases respectively, with 13 bases between them. The CDR3 nucleotides read TGTGCCAGCAGCTTAACTTACGGTCCCGCCTACGAGCAGTACGTC. This gives the protein CASSLTYGPAYEQYV.

This clonotype showed up just a few times. The chain couples TRBV4-2 to TRBJ1-1; D remains unclear. Looked up from germline, CDR1 is LGHNA and CDR2 is YNFKEQ. The ends were cut back, 0 bases at V and 4 bases at J, with 9 bases in the middle. The CDR3 covers 14 residues. The CDR3 region is CASSQDLAGTEAFF. DNA for the CDR3: TGTGCCAGCAGCCAAGATCTGGCTGGCACTGAAGCTTTCTTT.

This sequence joins TRBV5-1 and TRBJ2-5; 7 bases line up with TRBD1. This CDR3 contains 15 residues. CDR1 and CDR2 from the germline V gene are SGHRS and YFSETQ. V trimming: 0 bases; J trimming: 2 bases; junction bases outside the gene matches: 4. The CDR3 loop is CASSLGQGPQETQYF. For the CDR3, the DNA is TGCGCCAGCAGCTTGGGACAGGGCCCACAAGAGACCCAGTACTTC.

The chain has TRBV6-5 and TRBJ1-3, with no clear D. Trimming removed 4 bases from V and 3 bases from J, with 16 bases in between. Germline loops: CDR1 MNHEY, CDR2 SVGAGI. The CDR3 is 16 residues long. CDR3 residues: CASSFEDGGRGNTIYF. The CDR3 nucleotides read TGTGCCAGCAGTTTCGAGGACGGCGGGCGTGGAAACACCATATATTTT.

The chain has TRBV3-1 and TRBJ2-6, with D unresolved. The CDR3 covers 15 residues. Germline V lookup: CDR1 LGHDT, CDR2 YNNKEL (reference sequence). V was cut by 1 base and J by 0 bases, with 4 bases left in between. The CDR3 DNA is TGTGCCAGCAGCCAAGGGTACTCTGGGGCCAACGTCCTGACTTTC. Translation gives CASSQGYSGANVLTF.

The gene calls are TRBV12-3 or TRBV12-4 and TRBJ2-3; TRBD1 agrees at 7 bases. The CDR3 is 14 amino acids. V lost 3 bases, J lost 1 base, and 1 base stayed unmatched. CDR3 in DNA: TGTGCCAGCAGTTTGCAGGGGGGCACAGATACGCAGTATTTT. The encoded protein is CASSLQGGTDTQYF.

This clonotype has only a few counts. The gene calls are TRBV7-2 and TRBJ1-1, with a possible D match to TRBD1 (5 bases). This CDR3 is built from 15 residues. V was cut by 3 bases and J by 2 bases, with 13 bases left in between. Germline V lookup: CDR1 SGHTA, CDR2 FQGNSA. DNA of the CDR3: TGTGCCAGCAGCTTGGGGGGTACACCTAACACTGAAGCTTTCTTT. Encoded protein: CASSLGGTPNTEAFF.

CDR3 loop: CASRNVLAGVVELFF. Here the CDR3 DNA reads TGTGCCAGCAGGAACGTACTAGCGGGAGTCGTGGAGCTGTTTTTT. The rearrangement uses TRBV27 and TRBJ2-2, with 11 bases lining up with TRBD2. Trimming took 6 bases from V and 10 from J; bases not matched to a gene: 10. Germline CDR1 and CDR2: MNHEY and SMNVEV (reference sequence). This CDR3 has 15 residues.

The genes are TRBV20-1 and TRBJ2-5; 15 nucleotides align to TRBD2. The J segment lost 5 bases and the V segment lost 1 base, leaving 5 bases of the junction unmatched. The CDR3 loop spans 16 amino acids. The germline gives CDR1 DFQATT, CDR2 SNEGSKA (reference sequence). The CDR3, as DNA: TGCAGTGCTAGAGGGACTAGCGGGAGGGGAGGTGAGACCCAGTACTTC. It is translated as CSARGTSGRGGETQYF.

This chain links TRBV29-1 with TRBJ2-7; possibly TRBD2 for D (5 bases). V gave up 4 bases and J gave up 0 bases, with 7 bases separating them. The CDR3 extends over 12 amino acids. Germline V gene data show CDR1 as SQVTM and CDR2 as ANQGSEA. Here the CDR3 DNA reads TGCAGCGTTGTAGGGAGCTCCTACGAGCAGTACTTC. Amino acids: CSVVGSSYEQYF.

This clonotype was observed a handful of times. The genes are TRBV14 and TRBJ2-5; D remains unclear. Germline V lookup: CDR1 SGHDN, CDR2 FVKESK. This CDR3 has 14 amino acids. Trimming took off 0 bases at V and 2 bases at J, with 7 bases between the two ends. The DNA of the CDR3 is TGTGCCAGCAGCCAAGATCTTATTCAAGAGACCCAGTACTTC. It yields the protein CASSQDLIQETQYF. Using reference TRBV14 and TRBJ2-5 for the parts outside the CDR3, the full variable domain is EAGVTQFPSHSVIEKGQTVTLRCDPISGHDNLYWYRRVMGKEIKFLLHFVKESKQDESGMPNNRFLAERTGGTYSTLKVQPAELEDSGVYFCASSQDLIQETQYFGPGTRLLVL.

V and J are TRBV6-1 and TRBJ1-5, with D possibly TRBD1 on 5 matching bases. Germline CDR1 reads MNHNS; CDR2 reads SASEGT. CDR3 length: 17 residues. V dropped 3 bases and J dropped 0 bases, with 15 bases sitting between them. DNA of the CDR3: TGTGCCAGCAGTGATCAGAGACAGCGCTATAGCAATCAGCCCCAGCATTTT. Its translation is CASSDQRQRYSNQPQHF.

Only a few counts were recorded for this clonotype. This rearrangement joins TRBV5-1 to TRBJ2-1, with a possible D match to TRBD2 (6 bases). V was shortened by 4 bases and J by 0 bases, with 14 bases between the two germline ends. The CDR3 totals 16 residues. CDR1 is SGHRS and CDR2 is YFSETQ in the germline V gene. The CDR3 nucleotides read TGCGCCAGCAGCCGAAATAGCGGAAGCTCCTACAATGAGCAGTTCTTC. Its protein is CASSRNSGSSYNEQFF.

This clonotype showed up just a few times. The chain recombines TRBV6-1 with TRBJ1-5; D not resolved. CDR3 length: 13 residues. Germline CDR1 is MNHNS and CDR2 is SASEGT. Trimming cost V 5 bases and J 4 bases, with 9 bases left between them. The CDR3, as DNA: TGTGCCAGCAGTCTCTACGGAAATCAGCCCCAGCATTTT. Protein product: CASSLYGNQPQHF.

This clonotype turned up a few times. V is TRBV5-1 and J is TRBJ2-3; 11 positions match TRBD2. Germline CDR1 and CDR2: SGHRS and YFSETQ. After removal of 5 bases from V and 3 bases from J, the junction contained 14 bases not matched to a gene. This CDR3 spans 18 amino acids. CDR3 DNA: TGCGCCAGCAGTTCTGGCGGGCTAGCGGGAGGAATAACAGATACGCAGTATTTT. Translation gives CASSSGGLAGGITDTQYF.

This clonotype has more than one count but fewer than ten. The V and J genes are TRBV5-1 and TRBJ2-7, with D maybe TRBD2 (6 bases). The germline CDR1 and CDR2 sequences are SGHRS and YFSETQ. The CDR3 extends over 14 amino acids. V was cut by 8 bases and J by 0 bases, with 15 bases left in between. The chain's CDR3 is CASTLFGSSYEQYF. Written as DNA, the CDR3 is TGCGCCAGTACCCTATTCGGGAGCTCCTACGAGCAGTACTTC. Variable domain in full (rest from reference TRBV5-1 and TRBJ2-7): KAGVTQTPRYLIKTRGQQVTLSCSPISGHRSVSWYQQTPGQGLQFLFEYFSETQRNKGNFPGRFSGRQFSNSRSEMNVSTLELGDSALYLCASTLFGSSYEQYFGPGTRLTVT.